These 3 T cell receptor beta chains came from one sample sequenced in a study of human T cells and chemical hapten exposure (dated by TCRdb to the early 2020s). The protocol used for the library was RACE. Sequencing used a NextSeq 500. TCRdb took the public reads, trimmed them with fastp at Q25, ran MiXCR for clone calling and kept in-frame beta chains. Rows merge per CDR3 protein into single entries with the most common DNA and genes. This sample lists 70,000 to 85,000 distinct CDR3 sequences; around 8.7% were detected once. Of the sample, approximately 1.5% is held by the ten largest clones. The time point label for this specimen denotes: healthy volunteer bleed at 6 weeks. Total RNA was extracted from unfractionated whole blood collected in Tempus Blood RNA tubes. The sequencing input was whole blood. These receptors were taken from a male donor in good health. Some clones in this sample may be carry-over from other donors' samples.

A few counts support this clonotype. Written as DNA, the CDR3 is TGTGCCAGCAGTACAATCCAGGACAGGGCTTGGTGGGGCTACACCTTC. Translated, it gives CASSTIQDRAWWGYTF. The V gene is TRBV2, the J gene TRBJ1-2; 8 positions match TRBD1. With V trimmed by 5 bases and J by 8 bases, 16 bases remained unmatched. CDR1 is SNHLY and CDR2 is FYNNEI in the germline V gene. This CDR3 contains 16 residues.

The chain links TRBV7-9 to TRBJ2-1, with a possible D match to TRBD2 (6 bases). The CDR3 runs 13 residues. Looked up from germline, CDR1 is SEHNR and CDR2 is FQNEAQ (reference sequence). V was pared by 1 base and J by 9 bases, with 10 bases between. CDR3 sequence: CASSLGGGIEQFF. As DNA, the CDR3 is TGTGCCAGCAGCTTAGGGGGCGGGATTGAGCAGTTCTTC.

In its sample, this clonotype was seen a few times. The V call is TRBV12-3 or TRBV12-4, the J call TRBJ2-3; no clear D. Trimming cost V 5 bases and J 7 bases, with 7 bases left between them. CDR3 length equals 11 residues. This CDR3 reads CASSLHNTQYF. CDR3 bases: TGTGCCAGCAGTCTCCACAATACGCAGTATTTT.